One TCR beta chain is described in this entry. Antigen: not known. This specimen belongs to a study of read filtering for tumor transcriptome and immune sequencing. Study as a whole: Patients were 17 male and some 15 female, mean age around 66 years, range about 45 to 85. Transcriptome libraries were built from DNase-treated RNA. Findings and limits, study-wide: RNA-seq captured clonotypes less deeply and reliably than IR-seq.

This library used approximately 0.4 ug RNA and molecular barcoded adaptors spanning alpha/delta and beta/gamma chains. TCRdb reprocessed the reads via MiXCR and lists one record per CDR3 protein. The table has tens of thousands of distinct CDR3 sequences, around 21% seen once. This CDR3 comprises 17 residues. Germline V gives CDR1 SGHNT, CDR2 YENEEA. The chain couples TRBV11-3 to TRBJ2-4, with D possibly matching TRBD1 (6 bases). The clonotype originates from a donor at least 40 years old with multiple myeloma. Material for sequencing was a population of CD138-negative cells sorted from bone marrow. DNA for the CDR3: TGTGCAAGCTGCTCATCCGCCGGCGTAGGGGGCAAAAACATTCAGTACTTC. Translation gives CASCSSAGVGGKNIQYF.